This T cell receptor (beta chain) is drawn from a study of cytomegalovirus exposure and HLA in healthy donors. Whole-study findings and limits: In an earlier analysis, productive rearrangement rates for most beta V segments clustered near 90% or 30%. In vitro work confirmed that a few CMV-associated chains recognize CMV antigens.

The length of the CDR3 is 14 residues. The V gene lost 3 bases and the J gene lost 3 bases, with 11 bases spanning the gap. CDR1 SGHAT and CDR2 FQNNGV come from the germline V gene. The PCR employed 60 Vbeta primers together with 13 Jbeta primers. Sequencing was performed with immunoSEQ multiplex PCR; in TCRdb, only in-frame clones are kept and a portion is missing. The table records 140,000 or so clones, around 80% of them present only once. Concerning this clone: What it binds is not known.

The chain links TRBV11-2 to TRBJ1-1; TRBD1 might be the D (6 bases). The specimen was PBMCs. The TCR was taken from a woman in her 30s in good health and CMV-seronegative. CDR3 in DNA: TGTGCCAGCAGCTTGCCCAGGGGCCACACTGAAGCTTTCTTT. Translation gives CASSLPRGHTEAFF. Supplemented by reference TRBV11-2 and TRBJ1-1, the full variable domain reads EAGVAQSPRYKIIEKRQSVAFWCNPISGHATLYWYQQILGQGPKLLIQFQNNGVVDDSQLPKDRFSAERLKGVDSTLKIQPAKLEDSAVYLCASSLPRGHTEAFFGQGTRLTVV.